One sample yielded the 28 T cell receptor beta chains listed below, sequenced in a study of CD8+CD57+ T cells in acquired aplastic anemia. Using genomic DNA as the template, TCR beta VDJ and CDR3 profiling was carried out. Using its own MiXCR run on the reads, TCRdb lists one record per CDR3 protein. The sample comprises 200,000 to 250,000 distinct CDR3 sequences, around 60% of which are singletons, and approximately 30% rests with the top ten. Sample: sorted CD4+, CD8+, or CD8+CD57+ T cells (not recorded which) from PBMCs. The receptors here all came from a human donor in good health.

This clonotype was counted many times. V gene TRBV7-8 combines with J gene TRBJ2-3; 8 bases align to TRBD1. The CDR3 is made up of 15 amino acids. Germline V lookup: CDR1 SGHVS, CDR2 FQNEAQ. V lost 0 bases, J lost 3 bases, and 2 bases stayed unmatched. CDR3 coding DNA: TGTGCCAGCAGCTTAGCGGACAGGGTAACAGATACGCAGTATTTT. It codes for CASSLADRVTDTQYF.

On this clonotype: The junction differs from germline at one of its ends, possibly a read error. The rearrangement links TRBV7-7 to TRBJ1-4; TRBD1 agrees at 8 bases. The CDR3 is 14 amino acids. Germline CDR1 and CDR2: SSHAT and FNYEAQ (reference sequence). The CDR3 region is CASSLGQGEEKLFF. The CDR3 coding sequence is TGTGCTAGCAGCTTAGGACAGGGTGAAGAAAAACTGTTTTTT.

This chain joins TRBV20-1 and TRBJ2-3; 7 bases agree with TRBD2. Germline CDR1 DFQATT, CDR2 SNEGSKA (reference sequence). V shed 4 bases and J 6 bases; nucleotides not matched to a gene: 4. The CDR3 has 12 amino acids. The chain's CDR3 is CSANILADTQYF. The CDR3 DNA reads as TGCAGTGCTAATATACTAGCGGATACGCAGTATTTT.

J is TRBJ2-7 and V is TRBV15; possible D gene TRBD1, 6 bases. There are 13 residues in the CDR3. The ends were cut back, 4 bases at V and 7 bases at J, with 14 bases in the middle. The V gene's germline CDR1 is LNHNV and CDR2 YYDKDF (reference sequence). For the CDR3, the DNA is TGTGCCACCAGCACCTCGCAGGGGAGAGAGCAGTACTTC. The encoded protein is CATSTSQGREQYF.

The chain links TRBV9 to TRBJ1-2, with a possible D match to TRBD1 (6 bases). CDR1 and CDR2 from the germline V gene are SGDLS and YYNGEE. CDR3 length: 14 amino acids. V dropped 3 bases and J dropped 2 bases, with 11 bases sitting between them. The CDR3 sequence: CASSGRGVNYGYTF. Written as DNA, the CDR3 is TGTGCCAGCAGCGGGAGGGGGGTAAACTATGGCTACACCTTC.

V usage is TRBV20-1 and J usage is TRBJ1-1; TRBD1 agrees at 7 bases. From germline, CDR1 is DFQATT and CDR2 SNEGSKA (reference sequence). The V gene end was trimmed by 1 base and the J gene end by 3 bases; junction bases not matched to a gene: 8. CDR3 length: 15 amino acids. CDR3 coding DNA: TGCAGTGCTAGAGGGATCAGGGGGTTCGACACTGAAGCTTTCTTT. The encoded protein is CSARGIRGFDTEAFF.

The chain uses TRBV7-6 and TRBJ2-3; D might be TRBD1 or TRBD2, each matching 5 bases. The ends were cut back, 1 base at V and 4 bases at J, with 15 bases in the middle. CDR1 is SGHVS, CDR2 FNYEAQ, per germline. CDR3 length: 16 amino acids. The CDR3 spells CASSLGGWGAADTQYF. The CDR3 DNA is TGTGCCAGCAGCTTAGGGGGGTGGGGCGCGGCAGATACGCAGTATTTT.

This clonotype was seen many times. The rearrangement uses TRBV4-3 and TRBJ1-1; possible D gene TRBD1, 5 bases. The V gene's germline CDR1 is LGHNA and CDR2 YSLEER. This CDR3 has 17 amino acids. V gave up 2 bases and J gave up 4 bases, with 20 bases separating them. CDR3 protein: CASSQIRVGTRITEAFF. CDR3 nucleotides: TGCGCCAGCAGCCAAATTCGGGTAGGGACGCGGATCACTGAAGCTTTCTTT.

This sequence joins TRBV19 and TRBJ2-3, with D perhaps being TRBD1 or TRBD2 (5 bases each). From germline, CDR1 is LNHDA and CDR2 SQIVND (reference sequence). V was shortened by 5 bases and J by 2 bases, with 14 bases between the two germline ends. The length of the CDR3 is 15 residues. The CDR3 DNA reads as TGTGCCAGTAGTCTATTGGGGGTATTCACAGATACGCAGTATTTT. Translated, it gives CASSLLGVFTDTQYF. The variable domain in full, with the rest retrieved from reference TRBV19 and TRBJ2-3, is DGGITQSPKYLFRKEGQNVTLSCEQNLNHDAMYWYRQDPGQGLRLIYYSQIVNDFQKGDIAEGYSVSREKKESFPLTVTSAQKNPTAFYLCASSLLGVFTDTQYFGPGTRLTVL.

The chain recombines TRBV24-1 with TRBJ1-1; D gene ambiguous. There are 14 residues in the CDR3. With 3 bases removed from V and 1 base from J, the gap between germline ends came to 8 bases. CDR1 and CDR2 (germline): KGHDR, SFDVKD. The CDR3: CATSDTGRNTEAFF. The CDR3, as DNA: TGTGCCACCAGTGATACCGGACGGAACACTGAAGCTTTCTTT.

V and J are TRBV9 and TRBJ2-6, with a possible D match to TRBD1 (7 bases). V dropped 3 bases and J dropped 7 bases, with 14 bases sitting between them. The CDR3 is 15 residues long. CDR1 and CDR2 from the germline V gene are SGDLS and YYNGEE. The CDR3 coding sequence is TGTGCCAGCAGCGCCGGCCAGGGGGGAGCCAACGTCCTGACTTTC. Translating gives CASSAGQGGANVLTF.

The CDR3 nucleotides read TGTGCCAGCAGGTACAGGGGAACACCGGGGAGCTACTACGAGCAGTACTTC. This sequence encodes CASRYRGTPGSYYEQYF. This chain uses TRBV7-2 with TRBJ2-7, with 7 bases fitting TRBD1. Germline trimming cut 6 bases from V and 3 bases from J; bases unmatched to any gene: 17. This CDR3 comprises 17 residues. CDR1 is SGHTA, CDR2 FQGNSA, per germline.

CDR3 coding DNA: TGCAGTGCCTCAGAAGCCAATCAGCCCCAGCATTTT. Translated: CSASEANQPQHF. V gene TRBV20-1 combines with J gene TRBJ1-5; D unclear. The V gene lost 6 bases and the J gene lost 3 bases, with 9 bases spanning the gap. CDR3 length equals 12 residues. Germline V gene sequence: CDR1 DFQATT, CDR2 SNEGSKA (reference sequence).

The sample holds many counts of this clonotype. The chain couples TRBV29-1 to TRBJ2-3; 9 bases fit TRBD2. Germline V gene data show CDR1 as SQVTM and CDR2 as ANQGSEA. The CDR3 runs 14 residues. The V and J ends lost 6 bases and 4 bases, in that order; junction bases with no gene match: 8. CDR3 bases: TGCAGCGTCGTACTAGCGGGTAGGGCAGATACGCAGTATTTT. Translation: CSVVLAGRADTQYF.

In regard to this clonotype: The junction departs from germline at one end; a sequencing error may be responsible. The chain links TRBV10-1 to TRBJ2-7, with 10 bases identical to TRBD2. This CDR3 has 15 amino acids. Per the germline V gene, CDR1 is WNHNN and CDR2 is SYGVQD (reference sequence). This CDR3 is CASSETSGETYDQYF. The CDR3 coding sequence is TGCGCCAGCAGTGAGACTAGCGGGGAAACCTACGATCAGTACTTC.

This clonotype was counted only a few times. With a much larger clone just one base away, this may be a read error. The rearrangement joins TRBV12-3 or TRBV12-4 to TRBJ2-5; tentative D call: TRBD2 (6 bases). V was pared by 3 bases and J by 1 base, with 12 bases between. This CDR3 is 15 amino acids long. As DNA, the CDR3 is TGTGCCAGCAGTTTTGGGACTGGCGTCCAAGAGACCCAGTACTTC. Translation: CASSFGTGVQETQYF.

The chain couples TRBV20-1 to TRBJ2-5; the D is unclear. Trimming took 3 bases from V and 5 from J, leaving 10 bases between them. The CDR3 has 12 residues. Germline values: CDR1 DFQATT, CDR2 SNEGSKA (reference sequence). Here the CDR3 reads CSARGYRETQYF. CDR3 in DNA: TGCAGTGCTAGGGGGTATCGGGAGACCCAGTACTTC.

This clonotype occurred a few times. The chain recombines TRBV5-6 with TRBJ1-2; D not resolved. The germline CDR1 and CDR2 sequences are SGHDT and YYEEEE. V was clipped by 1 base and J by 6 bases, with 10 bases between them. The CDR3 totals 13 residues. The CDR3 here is CASSLLRGHGYTF. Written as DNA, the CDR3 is TGTGCCAGCAGCTTGTTACGGGGTCATGGCTACACCTTC.

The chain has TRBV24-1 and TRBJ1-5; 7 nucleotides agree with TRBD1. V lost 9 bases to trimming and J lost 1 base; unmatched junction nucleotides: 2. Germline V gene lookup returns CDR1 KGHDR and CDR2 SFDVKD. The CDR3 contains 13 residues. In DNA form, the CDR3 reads TGTGCCACCTCCAGGGGGAGCAATCAGCCCCAGCATTTT. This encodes CATSRGSNQPQHF.

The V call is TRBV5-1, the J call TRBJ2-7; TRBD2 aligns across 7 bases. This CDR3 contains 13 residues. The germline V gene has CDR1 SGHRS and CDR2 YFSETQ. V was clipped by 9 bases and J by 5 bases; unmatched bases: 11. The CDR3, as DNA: TGCGCCACCTCTCTAGGACTAGGTAACGAGCAGTACTTC. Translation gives CATSLGLGNEQYF.

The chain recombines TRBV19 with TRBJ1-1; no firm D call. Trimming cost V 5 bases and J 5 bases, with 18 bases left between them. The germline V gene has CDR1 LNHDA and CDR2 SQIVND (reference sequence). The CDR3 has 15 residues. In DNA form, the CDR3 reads TGTGCCAGTAGTCTATCCAACAGCTTTAAGACTGAAGCTTTCTTT. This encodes CASSLSNSFKTEAFF.

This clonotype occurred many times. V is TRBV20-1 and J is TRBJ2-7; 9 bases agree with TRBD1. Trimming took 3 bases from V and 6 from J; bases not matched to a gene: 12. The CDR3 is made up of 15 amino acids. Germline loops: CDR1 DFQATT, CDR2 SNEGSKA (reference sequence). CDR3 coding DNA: TGCAGTGCTAGGGGGGGGGGACAGGGTAATCCCGAGCAGTACTTC. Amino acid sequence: CSARGGGQGNPEQYF.

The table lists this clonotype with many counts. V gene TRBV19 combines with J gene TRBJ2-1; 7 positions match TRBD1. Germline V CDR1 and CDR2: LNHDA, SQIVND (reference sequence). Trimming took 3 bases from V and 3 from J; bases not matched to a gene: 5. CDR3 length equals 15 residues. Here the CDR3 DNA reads TGTGCCAGTAGTATCCGAGGGGGCGGCTACAATGAGCAGTTCTTC. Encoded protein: CASSIRGGGYNEQFF.

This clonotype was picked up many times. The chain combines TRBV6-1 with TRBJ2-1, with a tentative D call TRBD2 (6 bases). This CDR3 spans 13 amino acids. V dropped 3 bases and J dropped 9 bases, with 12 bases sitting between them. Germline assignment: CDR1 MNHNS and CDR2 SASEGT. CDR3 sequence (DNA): TGTGCCAGCAGTGACATACAGGAGGGTGAGCAGTTCTTC. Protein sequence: CASSDIQEGEQFF.

The CDR3, as DNA: TGTGCCAGCAGCGTATATCCCCCGGCAGAGAACTCTGGAAACACCATATATTTT. It is translated as CASSVYPPAENSGNTIYF. The V gene is TRBV9, the J gene TRBJ1-3; D is undetermined. Germline V gene sequence: CDR1 SGDLS, CDR2 YYNGEE. CDR3 size: 18 residues. The germline V and J ends were trimmed by 1 base and 0 bases, with 17 bases remaining between them.

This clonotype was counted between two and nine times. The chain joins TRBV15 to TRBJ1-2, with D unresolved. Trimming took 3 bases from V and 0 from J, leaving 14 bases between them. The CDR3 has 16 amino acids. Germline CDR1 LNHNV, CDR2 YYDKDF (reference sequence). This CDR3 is CATSRAAGRPNYGYTF. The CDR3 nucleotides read TGTGCCACCAGCAGGGCGGCGGGGAGACCTAACTATGGCTACACCTTC.

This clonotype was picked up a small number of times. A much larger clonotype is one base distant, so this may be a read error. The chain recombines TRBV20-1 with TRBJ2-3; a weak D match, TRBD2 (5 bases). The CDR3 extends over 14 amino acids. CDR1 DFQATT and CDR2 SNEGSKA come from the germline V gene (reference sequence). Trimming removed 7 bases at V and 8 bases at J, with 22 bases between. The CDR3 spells CSGRSSWKGGTQYF. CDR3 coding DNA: TGCAGTGGGAGATCGAGCTGGAAAGGAGGTACGCAGTATTTT.

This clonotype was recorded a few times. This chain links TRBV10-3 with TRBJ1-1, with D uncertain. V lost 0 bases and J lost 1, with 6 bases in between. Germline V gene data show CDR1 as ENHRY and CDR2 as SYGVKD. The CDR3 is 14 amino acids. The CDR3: CAISESGGNTEAFF. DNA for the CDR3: TGTGCCATCAGTGAGTCCGGAGGGAACACTGAAGCTTTCTTT.